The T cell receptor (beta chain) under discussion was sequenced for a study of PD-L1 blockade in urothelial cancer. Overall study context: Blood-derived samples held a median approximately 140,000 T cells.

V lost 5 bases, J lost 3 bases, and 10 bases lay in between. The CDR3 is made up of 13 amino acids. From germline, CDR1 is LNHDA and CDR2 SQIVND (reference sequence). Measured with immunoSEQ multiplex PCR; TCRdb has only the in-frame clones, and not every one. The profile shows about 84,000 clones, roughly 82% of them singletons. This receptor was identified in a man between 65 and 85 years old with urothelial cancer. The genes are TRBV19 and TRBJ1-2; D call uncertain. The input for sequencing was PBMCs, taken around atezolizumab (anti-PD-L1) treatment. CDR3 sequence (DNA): TGTGCCAGTAGTGTTGGAACAGACTATGGCTACACCTTC. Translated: CASSVGTDYGYTF.